This TCR beta chain was profiled in a study of Ad26.COV2.S vaccination and SARS-CoV-2 variants (dated by TCRdb to about 2021). Context from the whole study: Vaccine-arm donors were drawn from COV1001, a multicentre, randomized, double-blind, placebo-controlled phase I-IIa trial of Ad26.COV2.S in healthy adults. Investigators did not know the trial group allocation while performing experiments and assessing outcomes. Ad26.COV2.S was administered intramuscularly at a dose of 5x10^10 or 1x10^11 viral particles, either as one shot or as two shots given 56 days apart. TCRbeta repertoire sequencing served as the tool for gauging how specific and how broad the SARS-CoV-2-reactive T cell receptors were following Ad26.COV2.S vaccination. Trial participants were randomized into five groups of five, in which low-dose or high-dose Ad26.COV2.S was given once or twice, or placebo was given on both occasions. The TCR-sequenced set comprised around 30 samples: some 19 Ad26.COV2.S vaccine recipients, 5 placebo recipients and 8 SARS-CoV-2 convalescent individuals. Points the paper makes about the study in general: The authors noted that the TCR breadth and depth analyses may have underestimated total T cell responses. Compared with placebo recipients, Ad26.COV2.S recipients showed higher spike-specific TCR breadth (P = 0.0014). The study was not powered to compare responses between vaccine doses or regimens. After vaccination, spike-specific CD8+ and CD4+ T cell responses were reported to show substantial breadth. Comparable non-spike TCR breadth was observed between vaccine and placebo recipients, consistent with only spike being contained in the vaccine.

The treatment or condition label, as the study defines it: about 20 received Ad26.COV2.S at low or high dose, single or two shots; roughly 5 received placebo; per-sample allocation not given. For vaccine and placebo recipients, repertoires were sequenced using samples collected on day 63 after the first injection. Between 29 July and 7 August 2020, Cohort 1b enrolled about two dozen adults aged 18-55 years at one site in Boston, USA. Ad26.COV2.S consisted of a replication-incompetent adenovirus type 26 vector by which a prefusion-stabilized SARS-CoV-2 spike protein from the original Wuhan strain was expressed. Deletion took 1 base off V and 7 bases off J, with a span of 8 bases between the germline ends. Reading from cysteine to phenylalanine, the CDR3 counts 13 amino acids. Only the CDR3 DNA is retained, 39 bases long and in frame from the first base. In the germline V gene, CDR1 corresponds to SGHTA and CDR2 to FQGTGA.

The immunoSEQ Assay was used to sequence TCRbeta CDR3 regions. After extraction, genomic DNA underwent amplification by bias-controlled multiplex PCR, followed by high-throughput sequencing. On the authors' methods: To quantify the absolute abundance of every unique TCRbeta CDR3 region, sequences were collapsed and filtered. T cell fraction was estimated by normalization of TCRbeta template counts to usable DNA, with usable DNA being measured through amplification of reference genes present in all nucleated cells. Repertoire TCRs were annotated as SARS-CoV-2-specific by exact matching of V gene, CDR3 amino acid sequence and J gene to a known reactive TCR set. The reference SARS-CoV-2 TCR set was obtained from MIRA and was filtered for enrichment in COVID-19-positive ImmuneCODE repertoires, whereby public or cross-reactive TCRs were removed. Using the MIRA antigens, annotated TCRs were further analysed by specific ORF or by position within an ORF. Breadth was defined as the number of annotated unique rearrangements divided by the total number of unique productive rearrangements, and depth was defined as the summed frequency of the annotated unique rearrangements. Group comparisons of TCR breadth used two-sided Wilcoxon rank-sum tests. TCRdb mirrors the immuneACCESS table, restricted to in-frame sequences. Some clones are absent from its copies; in checked studies, under half trace to an unresolved V gene, and the reason for the others is unknown. For V, J and clone size, that table is used; D and trimming come from the DNA. For this sample the table gives about 350,000 clones, of which around 89% were detected only once. Clones ranked in the top ten supply 6.4% of the sample.

This clone was counted between two and nine times. The clone's antigen remains unknown. Base qualities are missing; no much larger clone stands one base away. The TCR sequence derives from a person between 18 and 65 years old who received the Ad26.COV2.S COVID-19 vaccine or a placebo. The chain uses TRBV7-3 and TRBJ1-3, with the D gene too uncertain to name. Sequenced here: peripheral blood, sampled in a trial of Ad26.COV2.S vaccine versus placebo. The CDR3 has the sequence CASSLSSRNTIYF. The DNA sequence is as follows: TGTGCCAGCAGCTTAAGTTCCCGGAACACCATATATTTT.